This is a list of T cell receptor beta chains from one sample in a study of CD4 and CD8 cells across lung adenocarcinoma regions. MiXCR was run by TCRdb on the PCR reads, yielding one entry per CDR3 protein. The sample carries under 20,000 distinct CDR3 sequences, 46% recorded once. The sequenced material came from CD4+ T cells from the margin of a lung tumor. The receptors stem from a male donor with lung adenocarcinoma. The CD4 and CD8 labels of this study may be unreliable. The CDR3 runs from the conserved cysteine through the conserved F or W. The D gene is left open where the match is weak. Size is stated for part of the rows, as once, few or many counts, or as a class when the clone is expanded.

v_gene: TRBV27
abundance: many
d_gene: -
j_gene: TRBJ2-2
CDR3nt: TGTGCCAGCAGTTTCCGGGGGGCCCTCGGCACCGGGGAGCTGTTTTTT
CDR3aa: CASSFRGALGTGELFF

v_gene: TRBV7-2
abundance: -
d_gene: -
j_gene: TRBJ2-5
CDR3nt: TGTGCCAGCAGCCCCGACAGCGTTGAGACCCAGTACTTC
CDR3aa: CASSPDSVETQYF

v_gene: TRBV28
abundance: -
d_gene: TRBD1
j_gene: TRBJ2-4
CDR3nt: TGTGCCAGCAGTCCACCGGGACAGGGGACGCCGGCCAAAAACATTCAGTACTTC
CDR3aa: CASSPPGQGTPAKNIQYF

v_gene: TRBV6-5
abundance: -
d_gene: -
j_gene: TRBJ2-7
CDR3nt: TGTGCCAGCAGTTACTCCAGGGTCTTGAACGAGCAGTACTTC
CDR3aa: CASSYSRVLNEQYF

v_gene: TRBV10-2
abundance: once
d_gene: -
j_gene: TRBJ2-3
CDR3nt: TGCGCCAGCACGGGGGTGTCAGGCGCAGATACGCAGTATTTC
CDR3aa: CASTGVSGADTQYF

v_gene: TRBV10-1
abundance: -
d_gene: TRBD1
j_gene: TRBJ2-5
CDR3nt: TGCGCCAGCAGTGAGTTAACAGGGGGCGGGATACGTGACCAAGACACCCAGTACTTC
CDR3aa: CASSELTGGGIRDQDTQYF

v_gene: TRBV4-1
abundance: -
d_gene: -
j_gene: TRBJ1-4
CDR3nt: TGCGCCAGCTCAAACCGGGGGCTCAATGAAAAACTGTTTTTT
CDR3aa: CASSNRGLNEKLFF

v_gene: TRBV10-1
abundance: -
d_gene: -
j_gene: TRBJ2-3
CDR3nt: TGCGCCAGCAGTGAGGGGATGGGGGGTAAAGACACGCAGTATTTC
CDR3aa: CASSEGMGGKDTQYF

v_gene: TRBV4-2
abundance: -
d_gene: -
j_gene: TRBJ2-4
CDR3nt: TGTGCCAGCAGCCAAGAGGGGGTGTCCGCCACAGATACTCAGTACTTC
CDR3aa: CASSQEGVSATDTQYF

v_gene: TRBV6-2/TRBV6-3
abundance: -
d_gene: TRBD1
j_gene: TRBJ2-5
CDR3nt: TGTGCCAGCTGCCCTGAAGGGGGCCTAGAGACCCAGTACTTC
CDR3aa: CASCPEGGLETQYF

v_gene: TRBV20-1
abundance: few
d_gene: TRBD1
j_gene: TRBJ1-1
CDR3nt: TGCAGTGCTAGAACCCTGGGTGACAGGGTGGAAGCTTTCTTT
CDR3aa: CSARTLGDRVEAFF

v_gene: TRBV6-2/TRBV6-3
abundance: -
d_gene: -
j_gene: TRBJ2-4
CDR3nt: TGTGCCAGCGGAGGGCTGGGGGCCAAAGATATTCAGTACTTC
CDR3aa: CASGGLGAKDIQYF

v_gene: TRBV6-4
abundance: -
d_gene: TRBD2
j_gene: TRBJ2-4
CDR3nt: TGTGCCAGCAGGGGGAGGGGAGCCAAAGATACGCAGTACTTC
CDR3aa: CASRGRGAKDTQYF

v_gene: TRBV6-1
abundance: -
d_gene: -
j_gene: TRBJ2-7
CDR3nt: TGTGCCAGCAGTGAAATGGTAGGTGGGTTCTACGAGCAGTACTTC
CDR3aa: CASSEMVGGFYEQYF

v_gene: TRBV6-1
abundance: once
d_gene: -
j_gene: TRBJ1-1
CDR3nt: TGTGCCAGCTCTCTGCTCCAGGGGTCGAACACTGAAGCTTTCTTT
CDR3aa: CASSLLQGSNTEAFF

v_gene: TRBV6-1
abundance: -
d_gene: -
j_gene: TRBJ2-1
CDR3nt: TGTGCCAGCAGTGAGCAGGTCTCCTACAATGAGCAGTTCTTC
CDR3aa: CASSEQVSYNEQFF

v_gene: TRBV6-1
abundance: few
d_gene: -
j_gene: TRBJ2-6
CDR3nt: TGTGCCAGCAGCCAAGGGGCTCCTGGGGCCAACGTCCTGACTTTC
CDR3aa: CASSQGAPGANVLTF

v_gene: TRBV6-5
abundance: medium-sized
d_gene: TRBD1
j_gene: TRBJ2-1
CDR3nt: TGTGCCAGCAGCACAAGGAACAGGGGATTACGCAATCAGGAGGTGCAGTTCTTC
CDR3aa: CASSTRNRGLRNQEVQFF

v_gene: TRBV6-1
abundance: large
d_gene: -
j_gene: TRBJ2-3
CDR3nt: TGTGCCGGAAAGATGCACCTTGAGTCGGATACGCAGTATTTT
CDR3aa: CAGKMHLESDTQYF

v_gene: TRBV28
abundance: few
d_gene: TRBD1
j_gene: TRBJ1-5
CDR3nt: TGTGCCAGCTCCCCAGGGGGAGGGGCCCAGCCCCAGCATTTT
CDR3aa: CASSPGGGAQPQHF

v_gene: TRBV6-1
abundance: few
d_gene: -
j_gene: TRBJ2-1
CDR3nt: TGTGCCAGCAGTGACGTGTTAACGGGAGAGCAGTTCTTC
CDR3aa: CASSDVLTGEQFF

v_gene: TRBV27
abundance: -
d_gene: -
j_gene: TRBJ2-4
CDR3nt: TGTGCCAGCAGTTTAACGGGGCTGCGAGCCAAAGATACGCAGTACTTC
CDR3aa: CASSLTGLRAKDTQYF

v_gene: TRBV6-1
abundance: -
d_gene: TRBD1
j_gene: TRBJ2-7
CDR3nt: TGTGCCAGCAACAGGGACAGGGGCGGGAGCTCCTACGAGCAGTACTTC
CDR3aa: CASNRDRGGSSYEQYF

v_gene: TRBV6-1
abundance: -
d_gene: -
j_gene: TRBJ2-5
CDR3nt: TGTGCCAGGGGTGACGCGGGACGGGAGCAAGATACCCAGTACTTC
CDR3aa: CARGDAGREQDTQYF

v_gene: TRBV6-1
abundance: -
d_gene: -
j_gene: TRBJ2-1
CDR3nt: TGTGCCAGCGGGCACGGCGGGAATGAGCAGTTCTTC
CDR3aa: CASGHGGNEQFF

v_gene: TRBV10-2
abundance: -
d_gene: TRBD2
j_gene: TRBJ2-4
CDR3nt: TGCCGCAGCACCGGGGTGGGAGGGAAAAATATGCAGTATTTC
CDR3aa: CRSTGVGGKNMQYF

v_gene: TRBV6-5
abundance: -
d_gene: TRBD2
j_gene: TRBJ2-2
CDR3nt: TGTGCCAGCAGTTACTCGAGGGATAGCGGGAGAGGGGAGCTGTTTTTT
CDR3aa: CASSYSRDSGRGELFF

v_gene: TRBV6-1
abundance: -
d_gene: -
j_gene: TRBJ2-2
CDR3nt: TGTGCCAGCGGCCTCCAGGCTGTAAGCACCGGTGCGCAGTTTTTT
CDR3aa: CASGLQAVSTGAQFF

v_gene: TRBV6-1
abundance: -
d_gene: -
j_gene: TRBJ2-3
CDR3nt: TGTGCCAGCAGTGAACTCCCCAGCACAGATACGCAGTATTTT
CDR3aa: CASSELPSTDTQYF

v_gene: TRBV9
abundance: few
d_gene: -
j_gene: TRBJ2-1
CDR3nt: TGTGCCAGCAGCGTATCCACGCTCAATGAGCAGTTCTTC
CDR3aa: CASSVSTLNEQFF

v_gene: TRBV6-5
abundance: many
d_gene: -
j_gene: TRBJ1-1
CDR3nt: TGTGCCAGCAGTTCCCGACCGACCTTTGGGACTGAAGCTTTCTTT
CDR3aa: CASSSRPTFGTEAFF

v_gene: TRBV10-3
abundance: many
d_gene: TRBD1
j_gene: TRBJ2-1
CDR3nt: TGTGCCATCAGCATCAGGGGGCATGAGCAGTTCTTC
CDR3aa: CAISIRGHEQFF

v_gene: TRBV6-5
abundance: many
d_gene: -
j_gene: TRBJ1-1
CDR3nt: TGTGCCAGCAGTTACTCGGGGAGTATCGGCACTGAAGCTTTCTTT
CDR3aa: CASSYSGSIGTEAFF

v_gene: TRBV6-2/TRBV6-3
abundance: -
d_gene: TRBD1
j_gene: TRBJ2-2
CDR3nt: TGTGCCAGCAGCTCGGGACAGGGGTCCGGGGAGCTGTTTTTT
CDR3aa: CASSSGQGSGELFF

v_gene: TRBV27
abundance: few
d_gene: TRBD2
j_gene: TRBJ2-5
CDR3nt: TGTGCGGGCAGCGGGGGCAGGGACGAAGAGACCCAGTACTTC
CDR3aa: CAGSGGRDEETQYF

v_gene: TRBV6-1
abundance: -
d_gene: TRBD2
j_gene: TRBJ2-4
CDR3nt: TGTGCCAGCAGTGAAATGGCTCGCGGGAGAGACATCCAGTACTTC
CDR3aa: CASSEMARGRDIQYF

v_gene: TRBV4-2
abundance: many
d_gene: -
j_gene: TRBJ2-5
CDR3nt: TGTGCCAGCAGCGAAGGACGGGATGTGGAGACCCAGTACTTC
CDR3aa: CASSEGRDVETQYF

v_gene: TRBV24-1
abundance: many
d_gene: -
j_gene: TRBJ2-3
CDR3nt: TGTGCCACCAGTGATTTCGACAGATACACAGTTACGCAGTATTTT
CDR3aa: CATSDFDRYTVTQYF

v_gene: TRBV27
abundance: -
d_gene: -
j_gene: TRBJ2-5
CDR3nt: TGTGCGGGCAGTGTGTGTGGTGCCCAAGACATCCAGTACTTC
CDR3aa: CAGSVCGAQDIQYF

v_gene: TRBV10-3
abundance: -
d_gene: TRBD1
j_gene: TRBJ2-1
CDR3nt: TGTGCCATCAGCCTGACAGGGGATGAGCAGTTCTTC
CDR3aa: CAISLTGDEQFF

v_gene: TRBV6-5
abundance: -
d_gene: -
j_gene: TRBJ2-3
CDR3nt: TGTGCCAGCAGACTCCAGTCTGTAAGCCCAGATACGCAGTATTTT
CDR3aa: CASRLQSVSPDTQYF

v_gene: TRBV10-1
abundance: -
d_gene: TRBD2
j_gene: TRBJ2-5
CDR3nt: TGCGCTAGCGGGGTCGGGGGCCGTGGCACAGAGACCCAGTACTTC
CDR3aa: CASGVGGRGTETQYF

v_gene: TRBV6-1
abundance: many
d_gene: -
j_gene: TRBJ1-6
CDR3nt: TGTGCCAGCAGTGAAGTCCAGGTTGGGAATTCACCCCTCCACTTT
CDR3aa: CASSEVQVGNSPLHF

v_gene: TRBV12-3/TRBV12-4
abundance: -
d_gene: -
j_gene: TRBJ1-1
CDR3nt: TGTGCCAGCAGTTTATGGTTGCACACTGAAGCTTTCTTT
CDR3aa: CASSLWLHTEAFF

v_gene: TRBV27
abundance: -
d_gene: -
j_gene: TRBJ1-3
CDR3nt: TGTGCCAGCAGTCCCCCCCCCCGGCGCTCTGGAAACACCATATATTTT
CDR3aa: CASSPPPRRSGNTIYF

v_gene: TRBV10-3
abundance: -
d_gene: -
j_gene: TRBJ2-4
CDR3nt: TGTTCGAGGAGGGGATCCACAGACACGCAGTACTTC
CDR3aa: CSRRGSTDTQYF

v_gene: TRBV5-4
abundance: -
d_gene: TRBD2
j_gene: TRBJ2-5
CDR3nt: TGTGCCAGCAGCGGGAGGGAGAGAACCCAGTACTTC
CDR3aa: CASSGRERTQYF

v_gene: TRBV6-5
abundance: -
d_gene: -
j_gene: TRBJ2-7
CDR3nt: TGTGCCAGCAGTTCACCTCCTGGCTCCAACGTGCTGTCCTTC
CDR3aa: CASSSPPGSNVLSF

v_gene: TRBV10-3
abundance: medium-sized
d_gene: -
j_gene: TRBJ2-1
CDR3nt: TGTGCCATTCTAAGCTCCTACAATGAGCAGTTCTTC
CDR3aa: CAILSSYNEQFF

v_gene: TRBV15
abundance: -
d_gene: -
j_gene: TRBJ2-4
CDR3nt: TGTGCCACCAGCAGAGGGTTGGGGGATCAGTACTTC
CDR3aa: CATSRGLGDQYF

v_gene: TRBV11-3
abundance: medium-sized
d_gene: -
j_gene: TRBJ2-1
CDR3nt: TGTGCCAGCAGCTTAGTGTACAATGAGCAGTTCTTC
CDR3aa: CASSLVYNEQFF

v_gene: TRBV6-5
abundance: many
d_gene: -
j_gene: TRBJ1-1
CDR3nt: TGTGCCAGCAGTTTTAGCCGGGACATCGGAACTGAAGCTTTCTTT
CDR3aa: CASSFSRDIGTEAFF

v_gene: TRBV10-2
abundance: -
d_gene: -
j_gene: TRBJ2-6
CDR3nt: TGCGCCACCACTTCTCCGGGCTCCTACGTCCTGTCCTTC
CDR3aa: CATTSPGSYVLSF

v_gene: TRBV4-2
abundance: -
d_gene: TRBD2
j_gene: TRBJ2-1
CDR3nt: TGTGCCAGCAGCCAAGTCTGGACTAGCGGAGGGGGAGCCAACAATGAGCAGTTCTTC
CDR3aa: CASSQVWTSGGGANNEQFF

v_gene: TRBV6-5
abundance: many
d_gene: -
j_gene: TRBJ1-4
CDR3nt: TGTGCCAGCAGTTACGGAAGGAATGAAAAACTGTTTTTT
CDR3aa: CASSYGRNEKLFF

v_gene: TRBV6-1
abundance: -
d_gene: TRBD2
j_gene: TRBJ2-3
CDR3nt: TGTGCCAGCAGTGAATACGGTCTAGCGGGATATTTGGATACGCAGTATTTT
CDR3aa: CASSEYGLAGYLDTQYF

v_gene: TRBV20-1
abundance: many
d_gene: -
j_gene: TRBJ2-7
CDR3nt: TGCAGTGCTCCGGGAAGTTCCTACGAGCAGTACTTC
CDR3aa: CSAPGSSYEQYF

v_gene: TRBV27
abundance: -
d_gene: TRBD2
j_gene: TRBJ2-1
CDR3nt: TGTGCCAGCAGTGCGAACGGACTAGCGGGAAATGAGCAGTTCTTC
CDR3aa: CASSANGLAGNEQFF

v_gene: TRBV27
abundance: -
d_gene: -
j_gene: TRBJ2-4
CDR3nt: TGCGCCACGTGGCGGGGAGCCAAAGACACTCAGTACTTC
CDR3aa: CATWRGAKDTQYF

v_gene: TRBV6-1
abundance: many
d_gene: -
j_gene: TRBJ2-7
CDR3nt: TGTGCCGCGCTGGGCTCGGGGGCCTACGAGCAGTACTTC
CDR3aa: CAALGSGAYEQYF